This entry features one TCR beta chain sequence. Its antigen is not known. The data derive from a study of T cell responses to AZD1222 COVID-19 vaccine. V lost 0 bases, J lost 7 bases, and 10 bases lay in between. CDR1 and CDR2 (germline): SNHLY, FYNNEI. The CDR3 runs 14 residues. Assay: immunoSEQ multiplex PCR; the TCRdb copy retains only in-frame clones and omits some. The sample includes 100,000 to 120,000 clones, roughly four fifths of them seen just once. Study-level findings and limits: Repertoire samples came only from after the peak T cell response. Two AZD1222 administrations were followed by greater Spike-specific TCR breadth and depth.

This chain uses TRBV2 with TRBJ1-5; D remains ambiguous. This receptor was identified in an adult in good health. The material sequenced was peripheral blood, taken on day 0 of AZD1222 vaccination. CDR3 DNA: TGTGCCAGCAGTGAAGCGCAGGTGTACCAGCCCCAGCATTTT. Encoded protein: CASSEAQVYQPQHF.